This TCR beta chain was recorded in a study of OX40 agonist ivuxolimab in advanced cancers. Study-wide background: An agonistic anti-OX40 (CD134) antibody, ivuxolimab, was used to treat the patients. At doses from 0.01 to 10 mg/kg, patients were given intravenous ivuxolimab every 2 weeks.

The table came from immunoSEQ multiplex PCR; TCRdb's copy has only in-frame clones and leaves some out. The table includes around 80,000 clones, about 88% detected once. Study conclusions and caveats: At 0.1 to 3.0 mg/kg and by week 6, CD4+ and CD8+ T cells in the blood had expanded clonally. The study found that CD8+ T cells averaged more expanded clones than CD4+.

The CDR3 covers 11 residues. CDR1 is MDHEN, CDR2 SYDVKM, per germline. Trimming took 6 bases from V and 3 from J, leaving 5 bases between them. With respect to this clone: What it binds is not known.

The sequenced sample was CD4+ or CD8+ T cells sorted from blood, obtained in a trial of the OX40 agonist ivuxolimab. The TCR sequence derives from an adult with an advanced solid tumor such as melanoma, head and neck, liver or kidney cancer. The chain links TRBV28 to TRBJ2-5; D is perhaps TRBD2 (5 bases). DNA for the CDR3: TGTGCCAGCAGACTAGAAGAGACCCAGTACTTC. Translated: CASRLEETQYF.